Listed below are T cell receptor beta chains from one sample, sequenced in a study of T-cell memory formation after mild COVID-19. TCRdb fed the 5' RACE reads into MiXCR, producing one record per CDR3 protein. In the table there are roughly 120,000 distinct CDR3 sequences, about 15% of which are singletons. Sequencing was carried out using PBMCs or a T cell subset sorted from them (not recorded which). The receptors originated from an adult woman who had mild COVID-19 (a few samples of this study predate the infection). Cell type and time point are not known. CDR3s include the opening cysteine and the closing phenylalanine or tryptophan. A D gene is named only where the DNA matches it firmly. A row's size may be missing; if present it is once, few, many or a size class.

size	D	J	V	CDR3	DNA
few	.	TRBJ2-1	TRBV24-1	CATPVRIYNEQFF	TGTGCCACCCCGGTAAGGATTTACAATGAGCAGTTCTTC
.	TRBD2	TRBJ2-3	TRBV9	CASSVRLAGEGSPTDTQYF	TGTGCCAGCAGCGTAAGACTAGCGGGAGAGGGGTCGCCCACAGATACGCAGTATTTT
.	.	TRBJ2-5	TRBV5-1	CASSPGGAGTEETQYF	TGCGCCAGCAGCCCTGGAGGTGCAGGTACTGAAGAGACCCAGTACTTC
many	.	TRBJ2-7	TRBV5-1	CASSLEGGTGYEQYF	TGCGCCAGCAGCTTGGAAGGGGGTACAGGCTACGAGCAGTACTTC
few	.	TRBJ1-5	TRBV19	CASRDGKNQPQHF	TGTGCCAGCCGGGACGGAAAAAATCAGCCCCAGCATTTT
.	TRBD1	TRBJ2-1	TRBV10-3	CAISGQGIGNEQFF	TGTGCCATAAGCGGACAGGGTATAGGCAATGAGCAGTTCTTC
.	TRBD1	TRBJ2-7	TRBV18	CASSPPKAGGIYEQYF	TGTGCCAGCTCACCACCGAAGGCAGGGGGCATCTACGAGCAGTACTTC
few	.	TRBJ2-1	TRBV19	CASSIFGGIYNEQFF	TGTGCCAGTAGTATATTTGGAGGGATCTACAATGAGCAGTTCTTC
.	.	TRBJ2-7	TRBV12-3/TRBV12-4	CASSFFAGEQYF	TGTGCCAGCAGTTTCTTTGCGGGCGAGCAGTACTTC
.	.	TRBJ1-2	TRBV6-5	CAVTQGGVGYTF	TGTGCAGTAACTCAGGGAGGGGTTGGCTACACCTTC
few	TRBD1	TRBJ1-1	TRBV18	CASSENRGDTEAFF	TGTGCCAGCTCAGAAAACAGGGGAGACACTGAAGCTTTCTTT
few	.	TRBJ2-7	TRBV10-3	CAISPVNYEQYF	TGTGCCATCAGCCCCGTGAACTACGAGCAGTACTTC
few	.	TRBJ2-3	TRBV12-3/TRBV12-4	CASSFARDTQYF	TGTGCCAGCAGTTTCGCAAGAGATACGCAGTATTTT
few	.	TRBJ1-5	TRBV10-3	CAIGQPQHF	TGTGCCATAGGGCAGCCCCAGCATTTT
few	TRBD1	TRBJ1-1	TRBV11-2	CASSLLSPGGRTYTEAFF	TGTGCCAGCAGCCTACTATCCCCAGGGGGCCGAACGTACACTGAAGCTTTCTTT
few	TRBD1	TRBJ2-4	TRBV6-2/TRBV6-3	CASSTGDNIQYF	TGTGCCAGCTCTACAGGGGACAACATTCAGTACTTC
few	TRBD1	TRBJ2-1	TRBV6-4	CASSPDRGSHNEQFF	TGTGCCAGCAGTCCGGACAGGGGTTCTCATAATGAGCAGTTCTTC